This TCR beta chain derives from a study of T cell repertoires in cytomegalovirus infection. Turning to the study itself: CMV infection plus the matching HLA type was flagged by public TCR beta signatures. The study's findings and limits: CMV-specific TCR beta clonotypes restricted by HLA-C were the ones dominating the ex vivo response. Of the TCR beta families, the public ones yielded a cumulative frequency that identified carriers of CMV plus the relevant HLA.

TCRdb processed the reads anew with MiXCR; each CDR3 protein has one entry. Of around 260,000 distinct CDR3 sequences in the sample, roughly 26% are singletons; the top ten hold around 14%. The CDR3 is made up of 18 amino acids. Germline V gene lookup returns CDR1 MNHEY and CDR2 SVGEGT. Germline trimming cut 6 bases from V and 0 bases from J; bases unmatched to any gene: 13. With regard to this clonotype: Its matching antigen is unknown. A much larger clone is a single base away; this may be a read error.

The sequence was collected from a human donor in good health (CMV status not recorded). Some clones in this sample may be carry-over from other donors' samples. The sequencing sample was made of PBMCs. The rearrangement links TRBV6-2 or TRBV6-3 to TRBJ2-1; 8 bases fit TRBD1. The CDR3 coding sequence is TGTGCCAGCAGCCCCCGGGACAGGTGCCAGGTCTCCTACAATGAGCAGTTCTTC. Translation gives CASSPRDRCQVSYNEQFF.